A single sample gave rise to the 14 T cell receptor beta chains below, sequenced in a study of cytomegalovirus exposure and HLA in healthy donors. The PCR had 60 Vbeta and 13 Jbeta primers. The table came from immunoSEQ multiplex PCR; TCRdb's copy has only in-frame clones and leaves some out. Counted here are more than 130,000 clones, 75% to 80% occurring once; the ten biggest clones make up about 3.9%. Sequencing input: PBMCs. All receptors come from a man between 18 and 29 years old in good health and CMV-seronegative.

In its sample, this clone was seen a few times. This chain connects TRBV21-1 to TRBJ1-3. TRBV21-1 is deemed a pseudogene. CDR3 length: 14 residues. CDR3 coding DNA: TGTGCCAGCAGACCGGAGAACTCTGGAAACACCATATATTTT. It yields the protein CASRPENSGNTIYF.

The V gene is TRBV21-1, the J gene TRBJ1-2; the table assigns TRBD1, which was not confirmed against the DNA. TRBV21-1 is flagged as a pseudogene. The CDR3 runs to 17 residues. CDR3 in amino acids: CASSKDSGTGDHYGYTF. The CDR3 bases are TGTGCCAGCAGCAAAGATTCAGGGACAGGGGATCACTATGGCTACACCTTC.

A word on this clone: At the DNA level, this CDR3 is encoded by other sequences in the same sample as well. The chain has TRBV9 and TRBJ2-3; 7 bases line up with TRBD1. The ends lost 4 bases at V and 6 bases at J; junction bases unmatched: 8. CDR1 is SGDLS, CDR2 YYNGEE, per germline. The CDR3 runs 14 residues. CDR3: CASSPRTGRDTQYF. CDR3 DNA sequence: TGTGCCAGCAGCCCTCGGACAGGCCGGGATACGCAGTATTTT.

This clone was counted a few times. This chain uses TRBV19 with TRBJ1-4; the D is unclear. The V end lost 6 bases, the J end lost 5 bases, and 10 bases lay between the germline ends. CDR1 is LNHDA, CDR2 SQIVND, per germline (reference sequence). The CDR3 is 13 residues long. The CDR3 region is CASSSPKNEKLFF. Here the CDR3 DNA reads TGTGCCAGTAGCAGTCCGAAAAATGAAAAACTGTTTTTT. The complete variable domain, with remaining parts taken from reference TRBV19 and TRBJ1-4, reads DGGITQSPKYLFRKEGQNVTLSCEQNLNHDAMYWYRQDPGQGLRLIYYSQIVNDFQKGDIAEGYSVSREKKESFPLTVTSAQKNPTAFYLCASSSPKNEKLFFGSGTQLSVL.

This rearrangement joins TRBV19 to TRBJ2-1; 10 bases align to TRBD1. Germline CDR1 and CDR2: LNHDA and SQIVND (reference sequence). J gave up 7 bases and V 8 bases, and 8 bases lay outside the gene matches. This CDR3 has 14 residues. CDR3 DNA sequence: TGTGCCAGTCGCGACAGGGGGCGTGTAAATGAGCAGTTCTTC. This translates into CASRDRGRVNEQFF.

This clone was seen once. J is TRBJ2-5 and V is TRBV6-5, with D tentatively TRBD1 (5 bases). The J call may be wrong; the DNA end is better matched by TRBJ2-7. The CDR3 consists of 16 residues. Germline V gene data show CDR1 as MNHEY and CDR2 as SVGAGI. CDR3 residues: CASSYSVGSRVDEQYF. DNA of the CDR3: TGTGCCAGCAGTTACTCGGTGGGGTCCAGGGTTGACGAGCAGTACTTC.

The rearrangement links TRBV21-1 to TRBJ1-1; TRBD1, the table's D call, was not compared with the DNA. TRBV21-1 is an annotated pseudogene. The CDR3 loop spans 19 amino acids. CDR3 nucleotide sequence: TGTGCCAGCAGCAAACGAAAAACCGGGACAAGGGAACAGGGCACTGAAGCTTTCTTT. Protein sequence: CASSKRKTGTREQGTEAFF.

The chain links TRBV19 to TRBJ1-1; D gene ambiguous. V was clipped by 3 bases and J by 4 bases, with 15 bases between them. The V gene's germline CDR1 is LNHDA and CDR2 SQIVND (reference sequence). The CDR3 loop spans 15 amino acids. The CDR3 protein is CASSIDRSLVTEAFF. The CDR3 DNA is TGTGCCAGTAGTATTGATAGAAGTCTGGTCACTGAAGCTTTCTTT.

The V gene is TRBV9, the J gene TRBJ1-2; the D gene is possibly TRBD1 (5 bases). V was trimmed by 4 bases and J by 8 bases, leaving 15 bases between them. Germline CDR1 and CDR2: SGDLS and YYNGEE. This CDR3 is 13 amino acids long. CDR3 bases: TGTGCCAGCAGCTCTACACAGGCTCCGGGCTACACCTTC. Translating gives CASSSTQAPGYTF.

J is TRBJ1-5 and V is TRBV28, with 10 bases fitting TRBD1. The CDR3 spans 16 residues. V lost 4 bases and J lost 3; bases outside the gene matches: 6. From germline, CDR1 is MDHEN and CDR2 SYDVKM. The CDR3 region is CASSSTGTGDNQPQHF. The CDR3 DNA reads as TGTGCCAGCAGTTCAACCGGGACAGGGGACAATCAGCCCCAGCATTTT.

The chain links TRBV30 to TRBJ2-1, with 8 positions matching TRBD1. This CDR3 contains 15 residues. Germline V gene sequence: CDR1 GTSNPN, CDR2 SVGIG (reference sequence). Trimming took 3 bases from V and 7 from J; bases not matched to a gene: 11. CDR3 sequence (DNA): TGTGCCTGGAGGGTTAAACAGGGGGGCAGAAATGAGCAGTTCTTC. The encoded protein is CAWRVKQGGRNEQFF.

This chain links TRBV6-6 with TRBJ1-1; D is ambiguous. With 5 bases removed from V and 1 base from J, the gap between germline ends came to 11 bases. CDR3 length equals 14 residues. Germline V gene sequence: CDR1 MNHNY, CDR2 SVGAGI (reference sequence). The CDR3 is CASSSPRKNTEAFF. The CDR3 DNA is TGTGCCAGCAGTAGCCCCCGTAAGAACACTGAAGCTTTCTTT.

The rearrangement uses TRBV5-4 and TRBJ1-2; 7 bases are shared with TRBD1. This CDR3 region has 14 residues. V trimming: 4 bases; J trimming: 6 bases; junction bases outside the gene matches: 9. Germline loops: CDR1 SGHNT, CDR2 YYREEE (reference sequence). The DNA of the CDR3 is TGTGCCAGCAGCCCCGCCAGGGGGGATCATGGCTACACCTTC. Translation: CASSPARGDHGYTF. The variable domain in full, completed from reference TRBV5-4 and TRBJ1-2, reads ETGVTQSPTHLIKTRGQQVTLRCSSQSGHNTVSWYQQALGQGPQFIFQYYREEENGRGNFPPRFSGLQFPNYSSELNVNALELDDSALYLCASSPARGDHGYTFGSGTRLTVV.

The V and J genes are TRBV25-1 and TRBJ2-3, with TRBD2 as a possible D gene (6 bases). From germline, CDR1 is MGHDK and CDR2 SYGVNS. The CDR3 covers 12 residues. Between the trimmed V and J ends, which lost 8 bases and 4 bases, there was a span of 10 bases. The CDR3 nucleotides are TGTGCCAGCGGTACGGGGGCAGATACGCAGTATTTT. This translates into CASGTGADTQYF.